The 24 T cell receptor beta chains below were found in one sample sequenced in a study of Ad26.COV2.S vaccination and SARS-CoV-2 variants. Treatment meaning: around 19 received Ad26.COV2.S at low or high dose, single or two shots; roughly five received placebo; per-sample allocation not given. At day 63 after the first vaccine or placebo injection, samples were drawn. Sequenced by immunoSEQ multiplex PCR; TCRdb stores in-frame clones only, minus some. The data hold fewer than 400,000 clones, with approximately 90% observed a single time. Sequenced here: peripheral blood, sampled in a trial of Ad26.COV2.S vaccine versus placebo. The receptor source for this set is a person aged 18-60 years who received the Ad26.COV2.S COVID-19 vaccine or a placebo.

V gene TRBV18 combines with J gene TRBJ1-3; the D gene is possibly TRBD1 (5 bases). The CDR3 is made up of 17 amino acids. The germline CDR1 and CDR2 sequences are KGHSH and LQKENI. Trimming took off 2 bases at V and 0 bases at J, with 14 bases between the two ends. The CDR3 protein is CASSPWSRGASGNTIYF. The CDR3 DNA follows: TGTGCCAGCTCACCATGGTCTAGGGGCGCCTCTGGAAACACCATATATTTT.

The chain is built from TRBV28 and TRBJ2-7; 9 positions agree with TRBD1. V was pared by 3 bases and J by 4 bases, with 13 bases of the junction left unmatched. CDR1 and CDR2 from the germline V gene are MDHEN and SYDVKM. The CDR3 has 17 amino acids. The CDR3 DNA reads as TGTGCCAGCAGTTTGTCGGACGGCCGGACAGGGGCTTACGAGCAGTACTTC. As protein: CASSLSDGRTGAYEQYF. The variable domain in full, completed from reference TRBV28 and TRBJ2-7, reads DVKVTQSSRYLVKRTGEKVFLECVQDMDHENMFWYRQDPGLGLRLIYFSYDVKMKEKGDIPEGYSVSREKKERFSLILESASTNQTSMYLCASSLSDGRTGAYEQYFGPGTRLTVT.

V and J are TRBV11-2 and TRBJ1-1; D ambiguous. Trimming removed 4 bases from V and 12 bases from J, with 15 bases in between. CDR1 SGHAT and CDR2 FQNNGV come from the germline V gene. The CDR3 spans 12 residues. CDR3 in amino acids: CASSSDVGATFF. CDR3 sequence (DNA): TGTGCCAGCAGCTCGGACGTCGGCGCAACTTTCTTT.

The chain uses TRBV2 and TRBJ2-5; D is undetermined. The CDR3 has 13 residues. Trimming pared 3 bases from V and 5 bases from J, leaving 10 bases between. The germline CDR1 and CDR2 sequences are SNHLY and FYNNEI. The CDR3 nucleotides read TGTGCCAGCAGTGACCGTCTTGTGGAGACCCAGTACTTC. This encodes CASSDRLVETQYF.

The rearrangement joins TRBV3-1 (or the pseudogene TRBV3-2) to TRBJ2-5; a possible D gene is TRBD2 (6 bases). CDR1 is LGHDT, CDR2 YNNKEL, per germline (reference sequence). The length of the CDR3 is 14 residues. Trimming took off 7 bases at V and 1 base at J, with 13 bases between the two ends. CDR3: CASTSGLLQETQYF. CDR3 bases: TGTGCCAGCACCTCGGGACTTCTCCAAGAGACCCAGTACTTC.

V and J are TRBV4-1 and TRBJ2-2; D possibly matches TRBD1 or TRBD2 (5 bases each). Trimming cost V 4 bases and J 6 bases, with 24 bases left between them. Germline V gene sequence: CDR1 MGHRA, CDR2 YSYEKL. This CDR3 has 18 residues. CDR3 sequence (DNA): TGCGCCAGCAGCCTAAATACTATCCATCGGGGCTTATCCGGGGAGCTGTTTTTT. It is translated as CASSLNTIHRGLSGELFF.

This clone appeared a single time. The chain uses TRBV6-5 and TRBJ1-1; D call uncertain. The CDR3 is 14 residues long. V lost 4 bases and J lost 1, with 10 bases in between. The germline gives CDR1 MNHEY, CDR2 SVGAGI. The CDR3 is CASSFNRGNTEAFF. The CDR3 DNA sequence: TGTGCCAGCAGTTTTAACCGGGGGAACACTGAAGCTTTCTTT.

CDR3 in DNA: TGTGCCAGTAGTCCCCAGGACAGGGGGGACGAGCAGTACTTC. Residues: CASSPQDRGDEQYF. The chain employs TRBV19 and TRBJ2-7, with 10 bases fitting TRBD1. The germline CDR1 and CDR2 sequences are LNHDA and SQIVND (reference sequence). V shed 5 bases, J shed 5 bases, and the junction held 6 bases outside the gene matches. The CDR3 is 14 residues long.

V and J are TRBV27 and TRBJ2-1, with 10 bases fitting TRBD1. Germline CDR1 is MNHEY and CDR2 is SMNVEV (reference sequence). The CDR3 has 14 residues. V lost 2 bases, J lost 9 bases, and 4 bases stayed unmatched. CDR3 amino acids: CASSLRQGASEQFF. The CDR3 DNA reads TGTGCCAGCAGTTTAAGACAGGGGGCTAGTGAGCAGTTCTTC.

The rearrangement uses TRBV4-1 and TRBJ1-5, with D possibly TRBD1 on 5 matching bases. The germline CDR1 and CDR2 sequences are MGHRA and YSYEKL. V lost 1 base and J lost 6, with 13 bases in between. This CDR3 contains 15 residues. The CDR3 DNA reads TGCGCCAGCAGCCAAGTGTATAGGGGTTCTCAGCCCCAGCATTTT. This sequence encodes CASSQVYRGSQPQHF.

The CDR3 region is CASSPDWEGSSEAFF. CDR3 DNA sequence: TGTGCCAGCAGCCCGGATTGGGAGGGGAGCTCTGAAGCTTTCTTT. The V call is TRBV5-4, the J call TRBJ1-1, with D perhaps TRBD1 (5 bases). V lost 4 bases and J 6 bases, leaving 19 bases between the germline ends. CDR1 is SGHNT, CDR2 YYREEE, per germline (reference sequence). The CDR3 totals 15 residues.

This chain joins TRBV6-1 and TRBJ2-5; D is unclear. The length of the CDR3 is 12 residues. Per the germline V gene, CDR1 is MNHNS and CDR2 is SASEGT. Trimming removed 3 bases at V and 4 bases at J, with 6 bases between. CDR3 coding DNA: TGTGCCAGCAGTGACGTGTTAGAGACCCAGTACTTC. It codes for CASSDVLETQYF.

V is TRBV4-1 and J is TRBJ2-1; D remains unclear. Germline CDR1 MGHRA, CDR2 YSYEKL. Trimming pared 0 bases from V and 8 bases from J, leaving 5 bases between. The CDR3 is 12 residues long. Here the CDR3 reads CASSQDLDEQFF. Written as DNA, the CDR3 is TGCGCCAGCAGCCAAGATTTGGATGAGCAGTTCTTC.

The genes are TRBV7-9 and TRBJ1-1, with D maybe TRBD1 (5 bases). Germline CDR1 reads SEHNR; CDR2 reads FQNEAQ (reference sequence). The CDR3 spans 15 residues. The V gene lost 5 bases and the J gene lost 4 bases, with 17 bases spanning the gap. The CDR3 spells CASSPQGSGITEAFF. The CDR3 DNA sequence: TGTGCCAGCAGCCCGCAGGGTTCAGGGATCACTGAAGCTTTCTTT.

This chain connects TRBV7-8 to TRBJ2-2; the match to TRBD2 covers 11 bases. The junction had 15 bases not matched to a gene; V was cut back by 2 bases and J by 4 bases. Germline values: CDR1 SGHVS, CDR2 FQNEAQ. This CDR3 is 20 amino acids long. The CDR3 nucleotides read TGTGCCAGCAGCTTAAGGATCCCCCACCTAGCGGGGGGAAGCACCGGGGAGCTGTTTTTT. Translation: CASSLRIPHLAGGSTGELFF.

J is TRBJ1-4 and V is TRBV7-6; TRBD1 aligns across 10 bases. Trimming took 6 bases from V and 0 from J; bases not matched to a gene: 4. The CDR3 is 16 residues long. Germline V gene data show CDR1 as SGHVS and CDR2 as FNYEAQ. DNA for the CDR3: TGTGCCAGCAGTTCCGGACAGGGGGCAACTAATGAAAAACTGTTTTTT. Residues: CASSSGQGATNEKLFF.

V usage is TRBV27 and J usage is TRBJ1-1; D unclear. CDR3 length: 15 residues. Germline CDR1 MNHEY, CDR2 SMNVEV (reference sequence). V was trimmed by 3 bases and J by 1 base, leaving 12 bases between them. Written as DNA, the CDR3 is TGTGCCAGCAGTTTCGCAACTCAAGGGAACACTGAAGCTTTCTTT. Protein: CASSFATQGNTEAFF.

The chain combines TRBV19 with TRBJ1-4; TRBD1 aligns across 7 bases. Germline CDR1 reads LNHDA; CDR2 reads SQIVND (reference sequence). V was pared by 6 bases and J by 7 bases, with 11 bases of the junction left unmatched. This CDR3 is 15 amino acids long. CDR3 sequence: CASRSGVTGLEKLFF. The CDR3, as DNA: TGTGCCAGTAGGAGCGGCGTGACAGGGCTTGAAAAACTGTTTTTT.

The rearrangement links TRBV18 to TRBJ1-5, with 7 bases matching TRBD1. V was clipped by 4 bases and J by 2 bases; unmatched bases: 5. This CDR3 is 15 amino acids long. Germline V gives CDR1 KGHSH, CDR2 LQKENI. As DNA, the CDR3 is TGTGCCAGCTCACAAGGACAGGTAGGCAATCAGCCCCAGCATTTT. It is translated as CASSQGQVGNQPQHF. Looking up the rest from reference TRBV18 and TRBJ1-5 gives the full variable domain: NAGVMQNPRHLVRRRGQEARLRCSPMKGHSHVYWYRQLPEEGLKFMVYLQKENIIDESGMPKERFSAEFPKEGPSILRIQQVVRGDSAAYFCASSQGQVGNQPQHFGDGTRLSIL.

V is TRBV3-1 (or the pseudogene TRBV3-2) and J is TRBJ1-6; TRBD1 aligns across 10 bases. This CDR3 has 16 amino acids. Germline loops: CDR1 LGHDT, CDR2 YNNKEL (reference sequence). J was trimmed by 7 bases and V by 4 bases; bases with no gene match: 7. Here the CDR3 DNA reads TGTGCCAGCAGCCTAGGGACAGGGGTAAGCAATTCACCCCTCCACTTT. It encodes CASSLGTGVSNSPLHF.

A word on this clone: This sample includes further DNA sequences coding for the same CDR3. CDR3 in amino acids: CASSYSRWNTEAFF. The CDR3, as DNA: TGTGCCAGCAGTTACTCTCGCTGGAACACTGAAGCTTTCTTT. The V and J genes are TRBV6-5 and TRBJ1-1; D not resolved. The CDR3 has 14 residues. Germline CDR1 is MNHEY and CDR2 is SVGAGI. V was trimmed by 0 bases and J by 1 base, leaving 6 bases between them.

V and J are TRBV11-2 and TRBJ1-1; TRBD1 might be the D (6 bases). V was cut by 4 bases and J by 3 bases, with 18 bases left in between. Germline V gives CDR1 SGHAT, CDR2 FQNNGV. CDR3 length equals 16 residues. The CDR3 nucleotides read TGTGCCAGCAGCTCCCCCGAGGGGGGGAGATACACTGAAGCTTTCTTT. It translates to CASSSPEGGRYTEAFF.

The V gene is TRBV2, the J gene TRBJ1-2; D is undetermined. This CDR3 has 11 amino acids. Trimming removed 8 bases from V and 6 bases from J, with 10 bases in between. Germline-derived CDR1 and CDR2 are SNHLY and FYNNEI. The chain's CDR3 is CASGRGNGYTF. In DNA, the CDR3 is TGTGCCAGCGGCCGAGGTAATGGCTACACCTTC.

A few counts support this clone. The chain recombines TRBV5-4 with TRBJ1-6; D call uncertain. Between the trimmed V and J ends, which lost 0 bases and 6 bases, there was a span of 10 bases. The CDR3 is 15 amino acids. Per germline, CDR1 SGHNT and CDR2 YYREEE (reference sequence). CDR3 sequence reads: CASSLDLQPNSPLHF. CDR3 DNA: TGTGCCAGCAGCTTGGATCTCCAGCCTAATTCACCCCTCCACTTT.